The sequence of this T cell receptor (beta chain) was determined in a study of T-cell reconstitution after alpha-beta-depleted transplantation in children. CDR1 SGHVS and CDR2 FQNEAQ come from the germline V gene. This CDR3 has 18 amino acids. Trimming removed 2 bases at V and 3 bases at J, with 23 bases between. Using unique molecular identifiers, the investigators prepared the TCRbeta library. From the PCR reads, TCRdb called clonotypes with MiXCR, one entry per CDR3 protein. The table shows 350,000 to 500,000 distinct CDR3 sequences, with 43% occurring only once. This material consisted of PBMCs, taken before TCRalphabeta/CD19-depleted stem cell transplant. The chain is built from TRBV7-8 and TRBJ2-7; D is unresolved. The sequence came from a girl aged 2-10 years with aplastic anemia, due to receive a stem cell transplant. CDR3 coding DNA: TGTGCCAGCAGCTTAATTGGCCCTAGTATCGGTAGCTTCTACGAGCAGTACTTC. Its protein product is CASSLIGPSIGSFYEQYF.